A selection of T cell receptor beta chains follows, all from one sample in a study of blood T cell repertoires in COVID-19. The method was immunoSEQ multiplex PCR; TCRdb's version includes in-frame clones alone and lacks a portion of them. Of 400,000 to 550,000 clones listed, 87% were seen once; the top ten hold nearly 2%. Sequencing input: PBMCs or T cells enriched from blood (not recorded which). The receptors were sampled from a woman younger than 35 with acute COVID-19. Each CDR3 is given with its conserved first and last residue. A D gene is named only where the DNA matches it firmly.

V	D	J	CDR3
TRBV18	.	TRBJ1-4	CASSPPGKGMANEKLFF
TRBV6-5	TRBD1	TRBJ2-7	CASSYSRDSTYEQYF
TRBV4-1	TRBD1	TRBJ1-3	CASSQDRDRGSSGNTIYF
TRBV18	.	TRBJ1-1	CASSPRTEGTEAFF
TRBV7-2	TRBD1	TRBJ2-7	CASSLDRGRAEQYF
TRBV12-3/TRBV12-4	.	TRBJ1-2	CASSQVPNDGYTF
TRBV28	TRBD1	TRBJ2-3	CASSWRTGALREEYF
TRBV2	TRBD2	TRBJ2-5	CASRRLAGGHKLMSLQETQYF
TRBV20-1	.	TRBJ1-6	CSAWRPPLHF
TRBV27	TRBD1	TRBJ2-1	CASSYQGAHEQFF
TRBV28	.	TRBJ1-2	CASSLSALAGDKSTNYGYTF
TRBV4-1	.	TRBJ2-1	CASSQDGEQFF
TRBV7-9	.	TRBJ2-7	CASTQGDRYEQYF
TRBV7-9	.	TRBJ1-1	CASSTDSDTEAFF
TRBV3-1/TRBV3-2	.	TRBJ1-6	CASSHRVRSYNSPLHF
TRBV11-2	.	TRBJ1-2	CASSLDLIGGGNGYTF
TRBV2	.	TRBJ1-3	CASSVDNYGNTIYF
TRBV7-3	.	TRBJ2-5	CASSPGMYQETQYF
TRBV27	.	TRBJ2-3	CASSQGDTQYF
TRBV2	TRBD1	TRBJ1-5	CASSVPGTGGSSNQPQHF
TRBV5-1	TRBD2	TRBJ2-2	CASSLVAGLAGGPIGELFF
TRBV28	.	TRBJ1-4	CASRGGSWEKLFF
TRBV29-1	.	TRBJ2-1	CSGTTGDNEQFF
TRBV10-1	TRBD2	TRBJ2-1	CASSDPPSGRTYNEQFF
TRBV2	TRBD1	TRBJ1-2	CASKQGADYGYTF
TRBV15	.	TRBJ1-4	CATSRVGRVNEKLFF
TRBV7-2	.	TRBJ2-5	CASSLLGGQQETQYF
TRBV28	.	TRBJ2-5	CASRPLSGSVGKETQYF
TRBV4-1	.	TRBJ2-5	CASSQARQVVGTQYF